Included here is one TCR beta chain sequence, with context. Its antigen is unknown. With 5 bases clipped from V and 0 bases from J, the junction kept 6 bases outside the gene matches. The CDR3 runs to 15 residues. The germline V gene encodes CDR1 SGHTA and CDR2 FQGNSA. Each donor was healthy, and each was a bone marrow donor. The record originates from a study of cytomegalovirus exposure and HLA in healthy donors. Study results and limitations: Presence/absence analyses treated sequencing depth as roughly uniform across donors. Using the classifier, cytomegalovirus status was reportedly diagnosed with high specificity and sensitivity. Using a false discovery rate of 0.05, a later analysis showed that 16,951 TCR beta sequences were associated with HLA alleles.

Primers for the PCR totalled 60 Vbeta and 13 Jbeta. Data came from immunoSEQ multiplex PCR; TCRdb stores just in-frame clones and leaves some out. The sample includes about 140,000 clones, about 80% of them seen just once. The rearrangement links TRBV7-2 to TRBJ1-1; 7 bases map to TRBD1. This receptor was obtained from a male donor in good health and CMV-seronegative. Sample: PBMCs. The CDR3 DNA follows: TGTGCCAGCAGCGACCCGGGACAGATGAACACTGAAGCTTTCTTT. Translated, it gives CASSDPGQMNTEAFF.